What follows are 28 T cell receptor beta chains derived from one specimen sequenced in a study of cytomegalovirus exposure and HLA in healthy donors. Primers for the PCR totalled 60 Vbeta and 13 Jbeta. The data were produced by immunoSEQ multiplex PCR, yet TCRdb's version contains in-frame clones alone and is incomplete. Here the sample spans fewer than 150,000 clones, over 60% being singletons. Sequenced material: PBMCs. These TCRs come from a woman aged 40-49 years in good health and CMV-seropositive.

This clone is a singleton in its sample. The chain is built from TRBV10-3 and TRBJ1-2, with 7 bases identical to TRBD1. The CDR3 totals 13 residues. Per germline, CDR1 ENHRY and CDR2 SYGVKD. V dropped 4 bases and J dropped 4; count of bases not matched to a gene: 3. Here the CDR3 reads CAISAGTAYGYTF. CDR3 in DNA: TGTGCCATCAGTGCCGGGACAGCCTATGGCTACACCTTC.

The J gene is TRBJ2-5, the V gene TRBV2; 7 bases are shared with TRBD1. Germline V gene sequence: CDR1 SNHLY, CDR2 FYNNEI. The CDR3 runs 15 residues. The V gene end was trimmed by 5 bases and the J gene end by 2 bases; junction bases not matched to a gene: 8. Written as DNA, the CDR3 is TGTGCCAGCAGTAACCTCCGGGACAGACAAGAGACCCAGTACTTC. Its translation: CASSNLRDRQETQYF.

CDR3 in amino acids: CASSLEGTRDTEAFF. The CDR3 nucleotides are TGTGCCAGCAGCTTAGAAGGTACCCGGGACACTGAAGCTTTCTTT. The chain combines TRBV11-1 with TRBJ1-1; unclear D gene. Trimming removed 1 base at V and 3 bases at J, with 12 bases between. This CDR3 region has 15 residues. The germline CDR1 and CDR2 sequences are SGHAT and FQDESV (reference sequence).

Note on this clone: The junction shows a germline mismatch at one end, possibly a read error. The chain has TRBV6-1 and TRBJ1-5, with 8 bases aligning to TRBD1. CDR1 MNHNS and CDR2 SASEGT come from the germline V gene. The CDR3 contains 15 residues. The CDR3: CASRMTGDSSQPQHF. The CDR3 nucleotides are TGTGCCAGCAGAATGACAGGGGATAGCAGTCAGCCCCAGCATTTT.

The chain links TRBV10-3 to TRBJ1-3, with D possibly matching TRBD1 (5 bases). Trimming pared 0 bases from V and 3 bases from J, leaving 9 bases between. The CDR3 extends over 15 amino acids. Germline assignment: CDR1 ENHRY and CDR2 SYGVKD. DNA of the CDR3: TGTGCCATCAGTGAGTCAGGGGTTGATGGAAACACCATATATTTT. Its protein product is CAISESGVDGNTIYF.

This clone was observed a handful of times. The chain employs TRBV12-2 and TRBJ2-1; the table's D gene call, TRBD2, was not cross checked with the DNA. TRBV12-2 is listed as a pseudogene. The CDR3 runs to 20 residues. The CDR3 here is CASRLPRTSGGPGSYNEQFF. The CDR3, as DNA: TGTGCAAGTCGCTTACCAAGGACTAGCGGGGGGCCGGGATCCTACAATGAGCAGTTCTTC.

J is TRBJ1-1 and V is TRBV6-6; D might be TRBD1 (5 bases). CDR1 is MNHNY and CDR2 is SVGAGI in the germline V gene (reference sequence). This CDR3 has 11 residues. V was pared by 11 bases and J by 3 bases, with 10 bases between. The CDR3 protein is CALAGDTEAFF. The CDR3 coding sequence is TGTGCCCTAGCGGGGGACACTGAAGCTTTCTTT.

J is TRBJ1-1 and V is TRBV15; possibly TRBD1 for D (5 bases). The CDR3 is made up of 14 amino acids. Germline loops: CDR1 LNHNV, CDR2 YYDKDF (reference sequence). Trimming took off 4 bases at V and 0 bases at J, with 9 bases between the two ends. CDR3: CATSKTQVNTEAFF. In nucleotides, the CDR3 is TGTGCCACCAGCAAAACACAGGTGAACACTGAAGCTTTCTTT. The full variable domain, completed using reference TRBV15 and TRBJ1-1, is DAMVIQNPRYQVTQFGKPVTLSCSQTLNHNVMYWYQQKSSQAPKLLFHYYDKDFNNEADTPDNFQSRRPNTSFCFLDIRSPGLGDTAMYLCATSKTQVNTEAFFGQGTRLTVV.

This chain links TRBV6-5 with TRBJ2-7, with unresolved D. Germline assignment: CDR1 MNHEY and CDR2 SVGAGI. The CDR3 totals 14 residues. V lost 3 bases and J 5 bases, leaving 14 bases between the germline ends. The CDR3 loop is CASSYREPLDEQYF. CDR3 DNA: TGTGCCAGCAGTTATCGCGAGCCTCTGGACGAGCAGTACTTC.

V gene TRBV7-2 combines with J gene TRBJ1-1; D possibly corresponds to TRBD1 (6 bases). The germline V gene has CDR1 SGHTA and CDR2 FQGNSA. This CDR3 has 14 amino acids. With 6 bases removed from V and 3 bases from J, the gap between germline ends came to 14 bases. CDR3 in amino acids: CASRGGGADTEAFF. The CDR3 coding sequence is TGTGCCAGCAGGGGAGGGGGGGCGGACACTGAAGCTTTCTTT. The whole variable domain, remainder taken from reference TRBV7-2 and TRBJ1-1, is GAGVSQSPSNKVTEKGKDVELRCDPISGHTALYWYRQSLGQGLEFLIYFQGNSAPDKSGLPSDRFSAERTGGSVSTLTIQRTQQEDSAVYLCASRGGGADTEAFFGQGTRLTVV.

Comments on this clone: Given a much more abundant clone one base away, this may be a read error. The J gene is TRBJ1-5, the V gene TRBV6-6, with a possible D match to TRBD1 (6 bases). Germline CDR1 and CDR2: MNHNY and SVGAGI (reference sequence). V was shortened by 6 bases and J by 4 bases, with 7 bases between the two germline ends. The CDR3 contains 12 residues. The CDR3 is CASSTGNQPQHF. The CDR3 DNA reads TGTGCCAGCAGCACAGGGAATCAGCCCCAGCATTTT.

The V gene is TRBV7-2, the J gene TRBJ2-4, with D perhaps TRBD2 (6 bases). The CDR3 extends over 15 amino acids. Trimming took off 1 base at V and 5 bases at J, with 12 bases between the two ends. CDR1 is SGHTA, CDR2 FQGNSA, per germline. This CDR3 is CASSLVRGGENIQYF. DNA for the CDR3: TGTGCCAGCAGCTTAGTTCGTGGAGGGGAAAACATTCAGTACTTC.

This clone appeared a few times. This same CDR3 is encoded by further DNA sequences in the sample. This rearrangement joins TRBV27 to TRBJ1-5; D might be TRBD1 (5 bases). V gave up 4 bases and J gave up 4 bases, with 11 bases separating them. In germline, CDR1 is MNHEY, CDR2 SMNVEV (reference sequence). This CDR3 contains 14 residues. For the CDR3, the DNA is TGTGCCAGCAGTTCCGACAGTTCGAATCAGCCCCAGCATTTT. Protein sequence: CASSSDSSNQPQHF.

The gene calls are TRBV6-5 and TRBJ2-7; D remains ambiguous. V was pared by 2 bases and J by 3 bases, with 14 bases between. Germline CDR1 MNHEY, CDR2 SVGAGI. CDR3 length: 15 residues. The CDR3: CASSYPSYNGYEQYF. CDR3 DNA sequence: TGTGCCAGCAGTTACCCTTCTTATAACGGCTACGAGCAGTACTTC.

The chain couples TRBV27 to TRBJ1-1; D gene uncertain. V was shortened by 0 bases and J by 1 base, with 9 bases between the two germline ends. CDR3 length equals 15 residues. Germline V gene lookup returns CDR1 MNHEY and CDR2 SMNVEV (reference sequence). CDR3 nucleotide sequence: TGTGCCAGCAGTTTATCGGGCAGACGGAACACTGAAGCTTTCTTT. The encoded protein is CASSLSGRRNTEAFF.

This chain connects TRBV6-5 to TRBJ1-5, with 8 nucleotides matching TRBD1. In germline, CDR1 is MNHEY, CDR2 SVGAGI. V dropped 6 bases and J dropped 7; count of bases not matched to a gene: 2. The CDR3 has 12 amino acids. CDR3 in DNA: TGTGCCAGCAGGACAGGGGAACAGCCCCAGCATTTT. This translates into CASRTGEQPQHF.

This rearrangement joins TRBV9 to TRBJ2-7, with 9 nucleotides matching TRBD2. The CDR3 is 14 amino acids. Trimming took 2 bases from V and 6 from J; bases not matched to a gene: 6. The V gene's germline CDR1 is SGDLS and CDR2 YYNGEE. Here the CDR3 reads CASSVGLAIGEQYF. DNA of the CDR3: TGTGCCAGCAGCGTCGGACTAGCGATTGGCGAGCAGTACTTC. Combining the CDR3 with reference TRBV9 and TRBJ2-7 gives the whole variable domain DSGVTQTPKHLITATGQRVTLRCSPRSGDLSVYWYQQSLDQGLQFLIQYYNGEERAKGNILERFSAQQFPDLHSELNLSSLELGDSALYFCASSVGLAIGEQYFGPGTRLTVT.

CDR3 coding DNA: TGTGCTAGTGGTATAGAAAGACTAGCGGGGGAAAATGTCTACGAGCAGTACTTC. Residues: CASGIERLAGENVYEQYF. V usage is TRBV12-5 and J usage is TRBJ2-7; 12 bases match TRBD2. The CDR3 runs to 18 residues. CDR1 LGHNT and CDR2 FRNRAP come from the germline V gene. With V trimmed by 5 bases and J by 3 bases, 14 bases remained unmatched.

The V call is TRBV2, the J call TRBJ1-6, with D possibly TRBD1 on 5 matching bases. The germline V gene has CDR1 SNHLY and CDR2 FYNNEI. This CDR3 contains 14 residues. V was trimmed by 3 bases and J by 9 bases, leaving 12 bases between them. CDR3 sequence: CASSEARVASPLHF. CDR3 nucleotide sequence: TGTGCCAGCAGTGAGGCCAGGGTGGCTTCACCCCTCCACTTT.

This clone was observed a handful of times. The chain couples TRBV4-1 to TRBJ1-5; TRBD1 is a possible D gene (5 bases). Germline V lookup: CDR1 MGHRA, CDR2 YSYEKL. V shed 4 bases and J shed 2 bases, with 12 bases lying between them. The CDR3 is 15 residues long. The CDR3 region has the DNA TGCGCCAGCAGCCTTGGGGCGGGGGGCAATCAGCCCCAGCATTTT. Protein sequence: CASSLGAGGNQPQHF.

Here the CDR3 DNA reads TGTGCCAGTGGCCCCAGAAGGAACCTAGGCACTGAAGCTTTCTTT. Encoded protein: CASGPRRNLGTEAFF. V and J are TRBV5-4 and TRBJ1-1; D is ambiguous. Trimming took off 8 bases at V and 4 bases at J, with 21 bases between the two ends. In germline, CDR1 is SGHNT, CDR2 YYREEE (reference sequence). The CDR3 consists of 15 residues.

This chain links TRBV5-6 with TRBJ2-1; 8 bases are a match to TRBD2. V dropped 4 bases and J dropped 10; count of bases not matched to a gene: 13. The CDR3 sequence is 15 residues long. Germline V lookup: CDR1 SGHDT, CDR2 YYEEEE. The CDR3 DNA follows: TGTGCCAGCAGCATCCTCGAGGCGGGGGGCGGGGAGCAGTTCTTC. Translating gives CASSILEAGGGEQFF. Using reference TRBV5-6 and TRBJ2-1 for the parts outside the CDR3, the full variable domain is DAGVTQSPTHLIKTRGQQVTLRCSPKSGHDTVSWYQQALGQGPQFIFQYYEEEERQRGNFPDRFSGHQFPNYSSELNVNALLLGDSALYLCASSILEAGGGEQFFGPGTRLTVL.

This CDR3 reads CASSQEVNFRGMEGYTF. CDR3 DNA: TGTGCCAGCAGCCAAGAGGTGAACTTCAGGGGAATGGAAGGCTACACCTTC. This chain links TRBV4-2 with TRBJ1-2; D might be TRBD1 (6 bases). Between the trimmed V and J ends, which lost 0 bases and 8 bases, there was a span of 22 bases. Germline-derived CDR1 and CDR2 are LGHNA and YNFKEQ. CDR3 length: 17 amino acids.

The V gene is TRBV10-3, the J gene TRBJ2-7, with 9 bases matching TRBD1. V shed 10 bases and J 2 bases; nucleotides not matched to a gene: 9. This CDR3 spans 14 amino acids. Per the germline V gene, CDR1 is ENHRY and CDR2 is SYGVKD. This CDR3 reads CATGDRAKPYEQYF. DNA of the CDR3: TGTGCCACTGGGGACAGGGCTAAACCCTACGAGCAGTACTTC.

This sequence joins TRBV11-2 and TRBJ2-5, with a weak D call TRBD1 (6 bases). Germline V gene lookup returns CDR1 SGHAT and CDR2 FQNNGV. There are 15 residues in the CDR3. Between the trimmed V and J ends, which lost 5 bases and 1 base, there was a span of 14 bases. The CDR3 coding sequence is TGTGCCAGCAGCCGTTTGGACAGTTTCCAAGAGACCCAGTACTTC. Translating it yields CASSRLDSFQETQYF.

The CDR3 loop is CASRLQDRTGGFDEQFF. The DNA for the CDR3 is TGTGCCAGCAGGCTCCAGGACAGGACAGGGGGTTTCGATGAGCAGTTCTTC. This chain links TRBV4-2 with TRBJ2-1, with TRBD1 identical over 10 bases. Unmatched junction bases numbered 16, after V lost 6 bases and J lost 8 bases. CDR1 and CDR2 from the germline V gene are LGHNA and YNFKEQ. There are 17 residues in the CDR3.

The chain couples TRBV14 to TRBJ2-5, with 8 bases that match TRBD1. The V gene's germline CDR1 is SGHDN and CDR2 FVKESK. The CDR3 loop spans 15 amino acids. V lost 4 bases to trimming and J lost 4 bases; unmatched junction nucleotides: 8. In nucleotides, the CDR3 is TGTGCCAGCAGCCCCGACAGGGGTCTAAGAGAGACCCAGTACTTC. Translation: CASSPDRGLRETQYF.

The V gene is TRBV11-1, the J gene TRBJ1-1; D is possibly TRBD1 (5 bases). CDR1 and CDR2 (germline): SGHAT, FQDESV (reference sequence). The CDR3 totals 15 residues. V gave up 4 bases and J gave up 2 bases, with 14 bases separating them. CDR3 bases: TGTGCCAGCAGCTACCCCGGGAGGGGAAACACTGAAGCTTTCTTT. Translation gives CASSYPGRGNTEAFF.